This is a list of T cell receptor beta chains from one sample in a study of cytomegalovirus exposure and HLA in healthy donors. The protocol was immunoSEQ multiplex PCR, while the TCRdb copy is restricted to in-frame clones and leaves out a portion. The sample contains roughly 100,000 clones, around 75% of which appear only once. The sequenced material came from PBMCs. These receptors were taken from a man aged 40-49 years in good health and CMV-seronegative. The CDR3 runs from the conserved cysteine through the conserved F or W. A D gene is named only where the DNA matches it firmly. Rows may omit the clone size; those that give it use once, few, many or a size class.

v_call	d_call	j_call	clone_size	cdr3_aa	cdr3_nt
TRBV28	-	TRBJ1-2	-	CASSLFPRASGGYTF	TGTGCCAGCAGTTTATTCCCCAGGGCCTCAGGGGGCTACACCTTC
TRBV21-1	-	TRBJ2-7	-	CASGRGTSGSYEQYF	TGTGCCAGCGGCAGAGGGACTAGCGGCTCCTACGAGCAGTACTTC
TRBV7-9	TRBD1	TRBJ1-2	-	CSSSARDREGYTF	TGTTCCAGCAGCGCTCGGGACAGGGAGGGCTACACCTTC
TRBV18	-	TRBJ2-1	-	CASSPEIRDNEQFF	TGTGCCAGCTCACCAGAAATCAGGGACAATGAGCAGTTCTTC
TRBV27	-	TRBJ1-1	-	CASSLQGFLVWTEAFF	TGTGCCAGCAGTTTACAGGGGTTTCTGGTTTGGACTGAAGCTTTCTTT
TRBV5-1	TRBD1	TRBJ2-7	-	CASSFGTGYYEQYF	TGCGCCAGCAGCTTCGGGACAGGGTATTACGAGCAGTACTTC
TRBV27	TRBD2	TRBJ2-1	few	CASSSSGTSGRLAYNEQFF	TGTGCCAGCAGTTCCTCCGGGACTAGCGGGAGGTTAGCCTACAATGAGCAGTTCTTC
TRBV7-8	-	TRBJ1-4	-	CASRKTERNEKLFF	TGTGCCAGCAGGAAGACAGAGAGAAATGAAAAACTGTTTTTT
TRBV11-3	-	TRBJ1-1	-	CASKGRGVEAFF	TGTGCCAGCAAGGGGAGGGGGGTTGAAGCTTTCTTT
TRBV10-3	TRBD2	TRBJ2-7	few	CAISVSGGTYEQYF	TGTGCCATCAGTGTCAGCGGGGGAACCTACGAGCAGTACTTC
TRBV7-9	-	TRBJ2-1	few	CASSLEAGYNEQFF	TGTGCCAGCAGCTTAGAAGCAGGGTACAATGAGCAGTTCTTC
TRBV4-3	-	TRBJ1-2	-	CASSQDMTLNYGYTF	TGCGCCAGCAGCCAAGATATGACACTTAACTATGGCTACACCTTC
TRBV19	-	TRBJ1-1	-	CASSQGTGGTEAFF	TGTGCCAGTAGCCAGGGTACCGGGGGCACTGAAGCTTTCTTT
TRBV7-9	TRBD1	TRBJ2-7	-	CSSSLVGTASYEQYF	TGTTCCAGCAGCTTAGTGGGGACAGCTTCCTACGAGCAGTACTTC
TRBV4-2	-	TRBJ2-1	-	CASSQDPSSYNEQFF	TGTGCCAGCAGCCAAGATCCTAGCTCCTACAATGAGCAGTTCTTC
TRBV6-1	TRBD2	TRBJ2-3	-	CASRWEGWSTDTQYF	TGTGCCAGCAGGTGGGAGGGCTGGAGCACAGATACGCAGTATTTT
TRBV6-5	-	TRBJ2-1	-	CASTDPGGSYNEQFF	TGTGCCAGCACCGACCCCGGGGGCTCCTACAATGAGCAGTTCTTC
TRBV15	-	TRBJ2-7	once	CATSSDRTSYEQYF	TGTGCCACCAGCAGTGACAGGACCTCCTACGAGCAGTACTTC
TRBV27	-	TRBJ2-7	-	CASKSAGPIYEQYF	TGTGCCAGCAAATCTGCGGGCCCTATTTACGAGCAGTACTTC